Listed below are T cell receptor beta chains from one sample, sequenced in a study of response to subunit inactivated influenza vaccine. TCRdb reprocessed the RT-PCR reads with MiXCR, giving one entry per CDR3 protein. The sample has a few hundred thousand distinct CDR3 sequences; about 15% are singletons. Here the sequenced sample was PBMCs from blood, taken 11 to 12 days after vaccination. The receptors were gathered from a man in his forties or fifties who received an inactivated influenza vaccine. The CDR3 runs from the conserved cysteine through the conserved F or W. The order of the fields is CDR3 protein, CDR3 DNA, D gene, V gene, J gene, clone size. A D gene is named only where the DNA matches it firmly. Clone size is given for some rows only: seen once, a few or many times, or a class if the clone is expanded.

CATTSGGEQYF,TGTGCCACTACGAGCGGGGGCGAGCAGTACTTC,TRBD2,TRBV2,TRBJ2-7,-
CASSQDSWANEQFF,TGCGCCAGCAGCCAAGATAGTTGGGCCAATGAGCAGTTCTTC,-,TRBV4-3,TRBJ2-1,few
CASSGRSWNSEKLFF,TGTGCCAGCAGTGGCCGCTCTTGGAATTCTGAAAAACTGTTTTTT,-,TRBV12-3/TRBV12-4,TRBJ1-4,-
CASSLAYRVSTGELFF,TGTGCCAGCAGCTTAGCGTACAGGGTTTCCACCGGGGAGCTGTTTTTT,-,TRBV7-2,TRBJ2-2,few
CASSQQGSGANVLTF,TGCGCCAGCAGCCAACAGGGCTCTGGGGCCAACGTCCTGACTTTC,-,TRBV5-1,TRBJ2-6,many
CAITRQGDTGELFF,TGTGCCATCACTAGACAGGGGGACACCGGGGAGCTGTTTTTT,TRBD1,TRBV10-3,TRBJ2-2,few
CASSQDLWGNTEAFF,TGCGCCAGCAGCCAAGATCTCTGGGGGAACACTGAAGCTTTCTTT,-,TRBV4-1,TRBJ1-1,-
CASSLVQGSQETQYF,TGCGCCAGCAGCTTGGTTCAGGGGAGTCAAGAGACCCAGTACTTC,-,TRBV5-1,TRBJ2-5,-
CASSMGQANIQYF,TGTGCCAGCAGTATGGGACAGGCTAACATTCAGTACTTC,TRBD1,TRBV6-6,TRBJ2-4,few
CASSQDWGRGTEAFF,TGCGCCAGCAGCCAAGATTGGGGCAGGGGCACTGAAGCTTTCTTT,-,TRBV4-1,TRBJ1-1,few
CASSLVTAGSYEQYF,TGTGCCAGCAGCTTAGTAACGGCGGGCTCCTACGAGCAGTACTTC,-,TRBV11-2,TRBJ2-7,-
CASSLRGDSSYNEQFF,TGTGCCAGCAGCTTACGGGGAGACAGCTCCTACAATGAGCAGTTCTTC,-,TRBV11-2,TRBJ2-1,-
CAWARQTNEKLFF,TGTGCCTGGGCTCGGCAAACTAATGAAAAACTGTTTTTT,-,TRBV30,TRBJ1-4,-
CSASGSGAYEQYF,TGCAGTGCTAGCGGCTCCGGGGCCTACGAGCAGTACTTC,-,TRBV20-1,TRBJ2-7,few
CSVTLAGRFTDTQYF,TGCAGTGTTACTCTAGCGGGAAGGTTCACAGATACGCAGTATTTT,TRBD2,TRBV20-1,TRBJ2-3,few
CSAMGGFNQPQHF,TGCAGTGCTATGGGGGGTTTCAATCAGCCCCAGCATTTT,-,TRBV20-1,TRBJ1-5,many
CASSVAGGPGEQFF,TGTGCCAGCAGTGTAGCGGGGGGGCCAGGGGAGCAGTTCTTC,TRBD2,TRBV25-1,TRBJ2-1,-
CATSGRTGGPNEQYF,TGTGCCACCAGCGGCCGGACAGGGGGTCCCAACGAGCAGTACTTC,TRBD1,TRBV15,TRBJ2-7,-
CASSLMASGEQFF,TGTGCCAGCAGCTTAATGGCTAGCGGTGAGCAGTTCTTC,TRBD2,TRBV7-9,TRBJ2-1,few
CASSRGTGGPYEQYF,TGTGCCAGCAGCCGAGGGACAGGGGGGCCCTACGAGCAGTACTTC,TRBD1,TRBV3-1,TRBJ2-7,-
CSASRREKLFF,TGCAGTGCTAGTCGGAGGGAAAAACTGTTTTTT,-,TRBV20-1,TRBJ1-4,-
CASSQGWGMADTQYF,TGTGCCAGCAGCCAAGGGTGGGGGATGGCAGATACGCAGTATTTT,-,TRBV4-2,TRBJ2-3,few
CAISEPGYGYTF,TGTGCCATCAGTGAACCGGGCTATGGCTACACCTTC,-,TRBV10-3,TRBJ1-2,-
CASSLSRDRVSEQYF,TGTGCCAGCAGCTTGTCCCGGGACAGGGTGTCCGAGCAGTACTTC,TRBD1,TRBV7-2,TRBJ2-7,-
CASSLVAGSANEQFF,TGTGCCAGCAGCTTAGTAGCGGGCTCGGCCAATGAGCAGTTCTTC,TRBD2,TRBV7-2,TRBJ2-1,-
CASSLEDADYGYTF,TGTGCCAGCAGCTTAGAGGACGCAGACTATGGCTACACCTTC,-,TRBV7-8,TRBJ1-2,few
CAISEVWSPTKDYEQYF,TGTGCCATCAGTGAAGTTTGGTCACCTACTAAAGACTACGAGCAGTACTTC,-,TRBV10-3,TRBJ2-7,-
CAWSVRLKAFF,TGTGCCTGGAGTGTACGGCTCAAAGCTTTCTTT,-,TRBV30,TRBJ1-1,few
CASSQNPGLADQETQYF,TGTGCCAGCAGCCAGAATCCGGGACTAGCGGACCAAGAGACCCAGTACTTC,TRBD2,TRBV4-2,TRBJ2-5,few
CASSPGASGRTYEQYF,TGTGCCAGCAGCCCGGGGGCTAGCGGGAGAACTTACGAGCAGTACTTC,TRBD2,TRBV7-2,TRBJ2-7,few
CASSTLGATGANVLTF,TGTGCCAGCAGTACCCTCGGAGCGACTGGGGCCAACGTCCTGACTTTC,-,TRBV27,TRBJ2-6,-
CASSMRGGPGETQYF,TGTGCCAGCAGCATGAGAGGGGGGCCGGGAGAGACCCAGTACTTC,-,TRBV12-3/TRBV12-4,TRBJ2-5,-
CASSQGGAGVNEQFF,TGTGCCAGCAGCCAGGGGGGGGCGGGGGTAAATGAGCAGTTCTTC,-,TRBV7-2,TRBJ2-1,few
CASSLTTGAMNTEAFF,TGTGCCAGCAGCTTAACGACAGGGGCCATGAACACTGAAGCTTTCTTT,TRBD1,TRBV7-2,TRBJ1-1,few
CSATGRPGLATEQYF,TGCAGTGCAACGGGAAGACCGGGACTAGCAACCGAGCAGTACTTC,TRBD2,TRBV20-1,TRBJ2-7,-
CASSLLGMNTEAFF,TGCGCCAGCAGCTTGTTGGGAATGAACACTGAAGCTTTCTTT,-,TRBV5-1,TRBJ1-1,few
CASSAHSLAGGPNEQFF,TGTGCCAGCAGTGCTCATTCGTTAGCGGGAGGGCCCAATGAGCAGTTCTTC,TRBD2,TRBV6-1,TRBJ2-1,few
CASSRTRGFYEQYF,TGTGCCAGCAGCCGAACCCGGGGGTTCTACGAGCAGTACTTC,-,TRBV3-1,TRBJ2-7,-
CASSLEPYDNQPQHF,TGTGCCAGCAGTTTAGAGCCATACGACAATCAGCCCCAGCATTTT,-,TRBV28,TRBJ1-5,few
CASSLNVGEQFF,TGCGCCAGCAGCCTGAACGTTGGTGAGCAGTTCTTC,-,TRBV4-1,TRBJ2-1,few
CASSWTGGSTDTQYF,TGTGCCAGCAGTTGGACAGGGGGAAGCACAGATACGCAGTATTTT,TRBD1,TRBV6-5,TRBJ2-3,many
CASSFPTGGMAQYF,TGTGCCAGCAGTTTTCCGACAGGGGGTATGGCCCAGTACTTC,TRBD1,TRBV12-3/TRBV12-4,TRBJ2-5,-
CASSVGGASGRRNNEQFF,TGTGCCAGCAGTGTCGGTGGGGCTAGCGGGAGGAGAAACAATGAGCAGTTCTTC,TRBD2,TRBV2,TRBJ2-1,few
CASSTGTGAFF,TGCGCCAGCAGCACCGGGACAGGAGCTTTCTTT,TRBD1,TRBV5-1,TRBJ1-1,many
CSVEFRGPGGNQPQHF,TGCAGCGTTGAATTCAGGGGCCCCGGTGGCAATCAGCCCCAGCATTTT,-,TRBV29-1,TRBJ1-5,-
CASSPQTIKTGELFF,TGCGCCAGCAGCCCCCAGACTATTAAGACCGGGGAGCTGTTTTTT,-,TRBV4-3,TRBJ2-2,few
CASSKRTGSEDTQYF,TGTGCCAGCAGCAAACGGACAGGCTCAGAGGATACGCAGTATTTT,TRBD1,TRBV7-6,TRBJ2-3,-
CSARGANSYEQYF,TGCAGTGCGAGAGGTGCGAACTCCTACGAGCAGTACTTC,-,TRBV20-1,TRBJ2-7,-
CASSLNWGNTGELFF,TGTGCCAGCAGCTTAAACTGGGGGAACACCGGGGAGCTGTTTTTT,-,TRBV7-2,TRBJ2-2,few
CARSSGQGWNDQPQHF,TGTGCCAGGAGTTCCGGACAGGGGTGGAATGATCAGCCCCAGCATTTT,TRBD1,TRBV6-5,TRBJ1-5,-
CASSEPQGVGTGELFF,TGTGCCAGCAGTGAGCCCCAGGGGGTAGGCACCGGGGAGCTGTTTTTT,TRBD1,TRBV6-1,TRBJ2-2,-
CASSQIGEKLFF,TGTGCCAGCAGCCAGATCGGGGAAAAACTGTTTTTT,-,TRBV5-5,TRBJ1-4,few
CSASSGPNYEQYF,TGCAGTGCTAGTTCGGGGCCTAACTACGAGCAGTACTTC,-,TRBV20-1,TRBJ2-7,-
CASSIAGGVKDEQFF,TGTGCCAGCAGCATAGCGGGGGGGGTCAAGGATGAGCAGTTCTTC,-,TRBV21-1,TRBJ2-1,-
CASSFGQGELFF,TGTGCCAGCAGCTTCGGACAGGGGGAACTGTTTTTT,TRBD1,TRBV7-8,TRBJ1-4,-